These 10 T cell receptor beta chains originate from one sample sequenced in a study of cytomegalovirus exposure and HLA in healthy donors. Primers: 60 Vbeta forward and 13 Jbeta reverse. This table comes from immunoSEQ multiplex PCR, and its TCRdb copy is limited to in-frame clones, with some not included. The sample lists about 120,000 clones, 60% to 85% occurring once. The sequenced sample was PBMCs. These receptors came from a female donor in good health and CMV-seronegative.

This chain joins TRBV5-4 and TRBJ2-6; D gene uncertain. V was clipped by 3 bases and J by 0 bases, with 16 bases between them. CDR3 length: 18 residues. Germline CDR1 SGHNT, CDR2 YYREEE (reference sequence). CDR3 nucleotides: TGTGCCAGCAGCTCCCTACAGCTTGTGGTCTCTGGGGCCAACGTCCTGACTTTC. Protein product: CASSSLQLVVSGANVLTF.

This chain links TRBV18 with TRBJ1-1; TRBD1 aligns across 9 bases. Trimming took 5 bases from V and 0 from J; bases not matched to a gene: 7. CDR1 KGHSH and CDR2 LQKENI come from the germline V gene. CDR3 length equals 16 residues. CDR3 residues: CASSTRDRVMNTEAFF. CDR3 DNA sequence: TGTGCCAGCTCAACCCGGGACAGGGTAATGAACACTGAAGCTTTCTTT. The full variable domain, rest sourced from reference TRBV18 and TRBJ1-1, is NAGVMQNPRHLVRRRGQEARLRCSPMKGHSHVYWYRQLPEEGLKFMVYLQKENIIDESGMPKERFSAEFPKEGPSILRIQQVVRGDSAAYFCASSTRDRVMNTEAFFGQGTRLTVV.

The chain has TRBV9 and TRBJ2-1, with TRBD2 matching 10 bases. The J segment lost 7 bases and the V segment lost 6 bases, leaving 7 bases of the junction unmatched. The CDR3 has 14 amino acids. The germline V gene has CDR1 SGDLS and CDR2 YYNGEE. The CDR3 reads CASTAGGPGNEQFF. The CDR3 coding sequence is TGTGCCAGCACAGCGGGGGGGCCGGGGAATGAGCAGTTCTTC. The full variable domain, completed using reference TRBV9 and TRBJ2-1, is DSGVTQTPKHLITATGQRVTLRCSPRSGDLSVYWYQQSLDQGLQFLIQYYNGEERAKGNILERFSAQQFPDLHSELNLSSLELGDSALYFCASTAGGPGNEQFFGPGTRLTVL.

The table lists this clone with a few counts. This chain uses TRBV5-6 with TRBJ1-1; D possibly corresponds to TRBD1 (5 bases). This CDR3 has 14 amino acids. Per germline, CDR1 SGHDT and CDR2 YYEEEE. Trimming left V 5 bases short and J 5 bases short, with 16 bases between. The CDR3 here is CASRAGLTRTEAFF. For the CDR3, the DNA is TGTGCCAGCAGAGCAGGGTTGACGAGGACTGAAGCTTTCTTT.

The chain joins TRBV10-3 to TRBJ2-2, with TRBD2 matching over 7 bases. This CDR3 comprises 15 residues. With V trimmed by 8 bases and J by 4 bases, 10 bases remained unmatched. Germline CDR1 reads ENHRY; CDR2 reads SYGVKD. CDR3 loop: CAIFGGDAGTGELFF. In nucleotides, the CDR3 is TGTGCCATCTTTGGGGGGGACGCGGGCACCGGGGAGCTGTTTTTT.

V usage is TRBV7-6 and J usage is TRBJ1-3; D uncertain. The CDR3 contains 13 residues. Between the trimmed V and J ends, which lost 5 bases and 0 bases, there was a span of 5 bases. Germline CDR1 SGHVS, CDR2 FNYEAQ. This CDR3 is CASSPVSGNTIYF. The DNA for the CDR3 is TGTGCCAGCAGCCCTGTCTCTGGAAACACCATATATTTT.

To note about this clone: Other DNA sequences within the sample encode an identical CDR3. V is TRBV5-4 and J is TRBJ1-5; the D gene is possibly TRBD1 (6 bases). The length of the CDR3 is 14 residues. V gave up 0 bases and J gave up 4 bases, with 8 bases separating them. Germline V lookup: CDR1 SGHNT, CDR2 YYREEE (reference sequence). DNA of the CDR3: TGTGCCAGCAGCTTGGGGGGGCGGAATCAGCCCCAGCATTTT. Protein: CASSLGGRNQPQHF.

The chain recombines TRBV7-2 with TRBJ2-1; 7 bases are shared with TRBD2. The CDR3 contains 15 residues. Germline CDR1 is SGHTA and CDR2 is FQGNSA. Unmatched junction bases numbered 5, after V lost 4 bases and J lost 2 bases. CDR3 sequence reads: CASSSNRGAYNEQFF. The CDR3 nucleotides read TGTGCCAGCAGCTCAAACCGGGGGGCCTACAATGAGCAGTTCTTC.

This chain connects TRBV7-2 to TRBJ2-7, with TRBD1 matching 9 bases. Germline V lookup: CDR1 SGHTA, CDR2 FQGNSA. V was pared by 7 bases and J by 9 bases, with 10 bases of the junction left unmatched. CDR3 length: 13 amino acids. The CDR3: CASNRDRGAAQYF. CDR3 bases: TGTGCCAGCAACAGAGACAGGGGGGCTGCGCAGTACTTC.

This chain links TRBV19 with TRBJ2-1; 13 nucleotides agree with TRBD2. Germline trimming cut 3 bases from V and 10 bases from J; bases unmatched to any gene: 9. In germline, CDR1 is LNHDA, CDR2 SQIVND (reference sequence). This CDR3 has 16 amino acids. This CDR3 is CASSIEPGLAGSEQFF. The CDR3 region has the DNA TGTGCCAGTAGTATTGAACCGGGACTAGCGGGGTCAGAGCAGTTCTTC.